This T cell receptor (beta chain) was found in a study of beta chain features in type 1 diabetes (dated by TCRdb to the late 2010s). In the study overall: Patients and healthy donors did not differ in mean age, gender distribution, total cell number or subset yield. A total of over 95,000,000 sorted cells were examined across all samples, and RNA yield correlated strongly with the number of cells per subset. The study compared the TCRB repertoires of sorted circulating CD4+ T cell subsets in recently diagnosed type 1 diabetes patients with those in matched healthy donors. Whereas all 28 donors provided naive and central memory subsets, regulatory and stem cell-like memory subsets were isolated from just 8 patients and about 8 healthy donors. Beyond this particular receptor, the publication reports: HLA sub-analyses involved small numbers of individuals, so any influence of HLA type on TCRB rearrangement remained unresolved. A moderate but significant shortening of TCRB CDR3 length was observed in type 1 diabetes patients in all four CD4+ subsets. PCR may preferentially amplify shorter templates, but because patient and control samples were amplified and corrected together, any resulting skew would affect both groups equally. At VDJ recombination sites, type 1 diabetes patients had fewer insertions and more deleted nucleotides, which implies abnormalities in thymic rearrangement. Naive, central memory and regulatory TCRB repertoires appeared to be more similar among patients than among healthy donors. Because cDNA was sequenced instead of genomic DNA, activated cells with high expression could be over-represented, although the groups did not differ in activation or CD3 levels.

The High Capacity cDNA Reverse Transcription Kit was used to reverse transcribe all of the isolated RNA, meaning that expressed TCRB transcripts were what got sequenced. Deep immunoSEQ sequencing was applied to naive, central memory and regulatory T cell samples, giving an average of around 4 million total reads per sample. Sorted cells were lysed in RLT buffer, and RNA was extracted using DNase-treated RNeasy Micro or Mini kits according to cell number. Each cell subset was processed separately to prevent cross-contamination, with patient and healthy donor samples processed together. The immunoSEQ multiplex PCR was used to amplify TCRB sequences from cDNA, generating 87-bp fragments that spanned the CDR3 region. The amplicons were sequenced using the Illumina HiSeq platform. Per the original workflow: PCR bias was computationally corrected using synthetic template baselines, reads within Hamming distance 2 were collapsed, and singletons that could not be merged were discarded. Reads were aligned against IMGT to assign V, D and J genes, CDR3 length and insertions or deletions at six rearrangement sites. Within each subset, clonotype counts were normalized to sorted cell number, and only after that were true diversity and Gini coefficients computed with the tcR R package. The overlap coefficient, calculated on TCRB nucleotide sequences, was used to measure repertoire sharing. Out-of-frame TCRB sequences from naive cells were analyzed as a proxy for the pre-selection repertoire. What TCRdb holds here is the immuneACCESS table cut down to in-frame rearrangements. Part of the clones is not present; checked against another copy, under half of the missing clones reflect an unresolved V gene, and the others are unexplained. V, J and clone size derive from that table, while D and trimming were established from the DNA sequence. A total of hundreds of thousands of clones appear in this sample, over 10% of them only once. The biggest ten clones account for approximately 0.015% of the sample.

Concerning this clone: Its cognate antigen has yet to be identified. No base qualities exist here, and no much larger clone lies one base off it.

A single peripheral blood draw of about 116 mL on average was collected from each donor into heparinised tubes. A BD FACSAria II and a panel including CD45RO, CCR7, CD25, CD127, CD95 and CD27 were used to sort naive, central memory, regulatory and stem cell-like memory CD4+ T cells. All sorted populations exceeded 95% purity. Right away, PBMCs were isolated by Lymphoprep density gradient centrifugation and were stained directly, with no culture step. To minimize batch effects, samples were stained and sorted in pairs, one healthy donor with one patient per experiment. The CDR3 goes from the cysteine to the phenylalanine over 13 residues. This entry keeps only the CDR3 DNA: 39 bases, framed from base 1. V was cut back by 4 bases and J by 4 bases, leaving a gap of 10 bases between them. The germline V gene encodes CDR1 SGHTA and CDR2 FQGTGA.

Sequenced material: naive CD4+ T cells from blood. The cell subset or site tag for this specimen amounts to: true naive CD4+ T cells. The sequence was obtained from a man aged 18 to 29 in good health. The receptor chain draws on TRBV7-3 and TRBJ2-5; the best D guess is TRBD2, with 6 bases matching. The CDR3 protein sequence reads: CASSSGLRETQYF. The DNA sequence reads TGTGCCAGCAGCTCGGGACTGCGAGAGACCCAGTACTTC.